This T cell receptor (beta chain) was documented in a study of cytomegalovirus exposure and HLA in healthy donors (TCRdb year 2017). Regarding the complete study: According to an earlier analysis of 587 of the donors, about 170 million T cells yielded roughly 110 million unique TCR beta sequences and about 280 Gb of sequence data. An early release that covered 500 to 800 HLA-typed donors contained about 300 gigabases of sequencing data and 80 million or so unique TCR sequences. Of the 300 to 500 genotyped donors, less than 85% were placed in the genetic ancestry cluster associated with self-reported Caucasian donors. The study was designed to test whether signatures of past pathogen exposure could be identified by cataloging public T cell receptors. The study profiled the T cell repertoires of hundreds of subjects by immunosequencing and related them to cytomegalovirus serostatus. A separate validation cohort of 100 to 150 different subjects was used in addition to the roughly 720-subject first cohort. To predict cytomegalovirus infection status, the study combined high-throughput TCR immunosequencing, statistical association of individual TCRs with disease status, and machine learning. A later analysis re-analyzed previously published TCR beta repertoires from 666 donors and added high-resolution HLA genotyping to study TCR occurrence patterns. Rather than using new phenotypic data, the later analysis identified candidate immune exposures from TCR beta sequences and from how often those sequences occurred across donors. An earlier analysis of 587 of the donors used high-throughput TCR beta sequencing to judge whether each TCR beta V gene segment behaved as functional or pseudogenic. Donor age, sex, ethnicity and CMV serostatus were collected together with the repertoire data. A later genetic analysis used genome-wide SNP genotypes for about 60% of the roughly 700 donors, treating that subset as a discovery cohort. Every discovery cohort repertoire had been produced on one sequencing platform. Both class I and class II loci were covered by HLA typing, at four-digit resolution. The number of typed donors differed by locus: about 620-630 for A, B, C, DRB1 and DQB1; 522 for DQA1; around 580 for DPA1; and around 450 for DPB1. About five DR-DQ haplotypes were treated as single units for association and clustering because of strong linkage in the cohort. Across about 380 genotyped donors of the cohort, an average of roughly 250,000 unique TCR beta nucleotide sequences per donor were sequenced, and roughly a sixth of those sequences were non-productive. What the research found in general, with its limitations: Strong co-occurrence of HLA alleles, especially DR and DQ, made assigning TCR associations to individual alleles difficult. Because some donors lacked HLA typing at each locus, the association tests relied only on the typed subset. In an earlier analysis of some 540 of the donors, most TCR beta V segments appeared in productive rearrangements about 90% or about 30% of the time, broadly matching IMGT annotations. The study gave a list of about 150 TCR beta chains associated with cytomegalovirus. A later analysis associated about 17,000 TCR beta sequences with specific HLA alleles at a false discovery rate of 0.05. Most TCR sequences were seen in very few donors, while some public TCRs were found in many individuals. Linkage disequilibrium might explain the correlated functional status among segregating V segments, but an unknown experimental factor could not be ruled out. For the cohort, immune exposure information was limited to CMV serostatus. The classifier was reported to diagnose cytomegalovirus status with high specificity and sensitivity in both the original and validation cohorts. Only TCR beta chains were sequenced in this cohort, and the absence of alpha or paired-chain data limited detectable features. Compared with the roughly 670-donor mean, donors in an Asian-associated ancestry cluster had fewer N-insertions in productive TCRs, according to a later genetic analysis. Because the 87-base-pair reads could not distinguish some IMGT-functional V segments, including TRBV6-2 and TRBV6-3, those segments were excluded. In a later analysis, TCR association rates were found to vary across HLA loci, with the most associated TCRs seen for DRB1 alleles and the fewest for HLA-C alleles. Presence/absence analyses assumed roughly uniform sequencing depth across donors, an assumption that may not hold. A later analysis found that most CMV-associated TCR beta chains appeared HLA-restricted, with HLA associations seemingly driven largely by CMV exposure. According to the authors, the approach could potentially be generalized to other disease states and immunological phenotypes. A later analysis reported that several top co-occurrence clusters appeared linked to parvovirus B19, influenza, CMV and Epstein-Barr virus. The sequencing pipeline was judged likely to have produced a cluster of highly shared sequence variants as a technical artifact. Because counts were too low, more than 15 rarely observed V segments, including chromosome 9 orphons, were left out of the earlier analysis of about 620 of the donors. In vitro tests confirmed that a few of the cytomegalovirus-associated TCR beta chains recognize cytomegalovirus antigens. In a later genetic analysis, a missense DCLRE1C variant was associated with V-gene and J-gene trimming of TCR beta chains, and the association was replicated in an independent cohort. A later analysis found that HLA-associated TCR beta chains were more clonally expanded and had lower generation probabilities than equally common non-associated chains. A further reported finding was that TCR beta sequences accurately predicted the HLA-A and HLA-B alleles for most subjects in the first cohort.

The library was prepared using the immunoSEQ multiplex PCR assay. For the multiplex PCR, a mixture combining 60 forward primers for TCR Vbeta segments and 13 reverse primers for TCR Jbeta segments was used. The CDR3 region of rearranged TCR beta genes was amplified from genomic DNA by a multiplex PCR assay. The amplified TCR beta libraries were sequenced on the Illumina HiSeq System as 87-base-pair reads. The study's processing was this. A later analysis tallied around 82 million unique TCR beta chains across the 666 repertoires, and some 12 million of those chains were shared by two or more donors. To remove PCR and sequencing errors, raw reads were error-corrected and collapsed into unique sequences using a nearest-neighbor algorithm that merged closely related sequences. Alignment of CDR3 sequences to IMGT reference sequences was used to assign V, D and J gene segments. For a sequence to be retained, a match of at least six nucleotides was required to both a V gene segment and a J gene segment. Rearrangements were called productive when the CDR3 lacked stop codons and stayed in frame with V and J; all others were non-productive. Following IMGT convention, CDR3 was defined as the stretch from the second conserved V-encoded cysteine to the conserved J-encoded phenylalanine. The earlier analysis of 587 of the donors excluded any sequence lacking an unambiguous match to a single V gene segment. An earlier analysis of a few hundred of the donors called V segments functional above 56.7% productive rearrangements and segregating when the between-donor standard deviation exceeded 5%. A statistical classification framework was built for diagnosing cytomegalovirus status from the catalog of TCR beta chain sequences. In a later analysis, TCR nucleotide sequences were compared against IMGT/GENE-DB human TR gene sequences so that V and J genes could be assigned. In a later analysis, CDR3 sequences and most-parsimonious VDJ recombination scenarios were assigned using the TCRdist pipeline. A later analysis defined each TCR beta chain by its CDR3 amino acid sequence plus V-gene family, and excluded reads lacking a unique V-gene family. To address suspected cross-contamination and a sequencing artifact, a later analysis removed a few hundred highly shared, low-generation-probability nucleotide sequences. For each public chain, a later analysis derived a clonal expansion index from normalized ranks of inferred template counts within each repertoire. Generation probabilities in a later analysis came from a VDJ recombination model fitted to out-of-frame rearrangements, and those results were checked against IGoR. Hypergeometric tests were used in a later analysis to score TCR-TCR, TCR-HLA and TCR-CMV co-occurrence, with a repertoire-size bias correction applied to the TCR pairs. A later analysis estimated false discovery rates by permuting HLA or CMV assignments 20 times. In a later analysis, co-occurring TCRs were grouped using DBSCAN, with TCRdist sequence similarity added in when clustering inside HLA-allele-positive subsets. Repertoires with fewer than 30,000 or more than 120,000 public chains, plus five repertoires with anomalous nucleotide sharing, were excluded from co-occurrence clustering. TCRdb limited this immuneACCESS table to in-frame rearrangements with V and J called. A share of clones is missing; checked studies link under half to unresolved V genes, and the rest is unexplained. Clonal size and the V and J genes are those of that table, whereas D and trimming came from the DNA. This sample lists 120,000 or so clones; about four fifths were detected once. The top ten clonotypes cover approximately 3.8% of the sample.

Taken from cysteine to phenylalanine, the CDR3 has 14 residues. Only the CDR3 portion is preserved as DNA: 42 bases, with reading frame beginning at the first base. V is cut back by 7 bases and J by 3 bases, with 5 bases in the junction unmatched. CDR1 and CDR2, per the germline V gene, are SQVTM and ANQGSEA. The cohort was made up of about 610 healthy bone marrow donors. Cohort members were all nominally healthy when sampled, although unrecorded immune exposures were likely present. The donor was CMV seropositive and belonged to the group of a few hundred seropositive cohort members. A peripheral blood sample was collected from each donor, and TCR beta sequencing was performed on peripheral blood mononuclear cells. Genomic DNA was extracted from the blood cell samples with the Qiagen DNeasy Blood Extraction Kit. Details on this clone: The antigen this receptor binds is unknown. One base away there is no much larger clone; base qualities are not given.

This chain joins TRBV29-1 to TRBJ2-1, and 11 bases in between align with TRBD2. The source is a woman aged 40 to 50 in good health and CMV-seropositive. Input material: PBMCs. The CDR3 reads as follows: CSAAGLADYNEQFF. The DNA sequence reads TGCAGCGCCGCGGGACTAGCGGACTACAATGAGCAGTTCTTC.